This T cell receptor (beta chain) was profiled in a study of lymphopenia after photon versus proton radiotherapy. V dropped 0 bases and J dropped 3 bases, with 12 bases sitting between them. The germline V gene encodes CDR1 SGHRS and CDR2 YFSETQ. The CDR3 loop spans 16 amino acids. Data came from immunoSEQ multiplex PCR; TCRdb stores just in-frame clones and leaves some out. The table includes around 20,000 clones, 80% to 90% detected once. About this clone itself: As yet, its antigen is unknown.

Study outcomes and limitations: After the lymphocyte nadir, photon-treated repertoires showed oligoclonal expansion, especially of CD8+ Temra cells.

This clonotype originated in an elderly man with esophageal cancer. The sequencing here drew on peripheral blood, taken from a patient treated with proton-based radiotherapy. The chain has TRBV5-1 and TRBJ2-2; D is unresolved. CDR3 in amino acids: CASSLGVGADTGELFF. The CDR3 coding sequence is TGCGCCAGCAGCTTGGGGGTCGGAGCCGACACCGGGGAGCTGTTTTTT.